The 32 T cell receptor beta chains given below trace back to one sample, sequenced in a study of blood T cells in healthy people across ages. Through a sample-barcoded 5' primer and a J-beta primer mix, a second PCR was run for 7 to 11 cycles. From the 5' RACE reads, TCRdb called clonotypes with MiXCR, one entry per CDR3 protein. The sample comprises approximately 800,000 distinct CDR3 sequences, approximately 65% of which are singletons, and about 27% rests with the top ten. Sequencing used blood. Every receptor here comes from a man between 25 and 39 years old in good health.

The chain recombines TRBV3-1 with TRBJ2-1, with 7 nucleotides matching TRBD2. J was trimmed by 1 base and V by 0 bases; bases with no gene match: 6. Germline V gives CDR1 LGHDT, CDR2 YNNKEL (reference sequence). This CDR3 comprises 17 residues. In nucleotides, the CDR3 is TGTGCCAGCAGCCAAGAACGGCGGGGAGGGTCCTACAATGAGCAGTTCTTC. Translating it yields CASSQERRGGSYNEQFF.

The chain combines TRBV7-2 with TRBJ1-2; D is uncertain. CDR1 and CDR2 from the germline V gene are SGHTA and FQGNSA. The V end was cut by 5 bases, the J end by 2 bases, with 15 bases between. This CDR3 region has 15 residues. The CDR3: CASSPSGYTNYGYTF. The DNA of the CDR3 is TGTGCCAGCAGCCCTAGCGGTTACACGAACTATGGCTACACCTTC.

Only one count was recorded for this clonotype. CDR3 DNA sequence: TGTGCCAGCAGTGAAGCGGGTGATAACACCGGGGAGCTGTTTTTT. Translated: CASSEAGDNTGELFF. This chain links TRBV6-4 with TRBJ2-2, with D maybe TRBD2 (6 bases). Germline-derived CDR1 and CDR2 are MRHNA and SNTAGT. The ends were cut back, 3 bases at V and 2 bases at J, with 10 bases in the middle. This CDR3 has 15 residues.

The J gene is TRBJ1-5, the V gene TRBV29-1; D gene unclear. Germline lookup yields CDR1 SQVTM and CDR2 ANQGSEA. V lost 4 bases, J lost 4 bases, and 11 bases lay in between. CDR3 length equals 13 residues. CDR3 DNA: TGCAGCGTTGGGGCAGGCCGTAATCAGCCCCAGCATTTT. Residues: CSVGAGRNQPQHF.

This sequence joins TRBV12-3 or TRBV12-4 and TRBJ2-1; TRBD2 agrees at 11 bases. J lost 5 bases, V lost 6 bases, and 15 bases had no gene match. The CDR3 contains 18 residues. The CDR3 is CASRPPFSGGARHNEQFF. As DNA, the CDR3 is TGTGCCAGCAGGCCCCCTTTTAGCGGGGGGGCAAGACACAATGAGCAGTTCTTC.

The chain links TRBV5-1 to TRBJ2-7; 12 positions match TRBD2. Germline lookup yields CDR1 SGHRS and CDR2 YFSETQ. J lost 4 bases, V lost 1 base, and 6 bases had no gene match. The CDR3 loop spans 16 amino acids. Here the CDR3 DNA reads TGCGCCAGCAGCTTGAGCCTAGCGGGGGGGATTTACGAGCAGTACTTC. Translated, it gives CASSLSLAGGIYEQYF.

This chain uses TRBV20-1 with TRBJ2-7, with 8 bases aligning to TRBD1. The CDR3 loop spans 14 amino acids. Germline V lookup: CDR1 DFQATT, CDR2 SNEGSKA (reference sequence). Trimming cost V 5 bases and J 4 bases; bases outside gene matches: 10. CDR3 amino acids: CSASGTGLLYEQYF. The CDR3, as DNA: TGCAGTGCTTCCGGGACAGGCTTACTATACGAGCAGTACTTC.

J is TRBJ2-1 and V is TRBV9, with a possible D match to TRBD2 (6 bases). Per the germline V gene, CDR1 is SGDLS and CDR2 is YYNGEE. This CDR3 is 15 amino acids long. V was shortened by 4 bases and J by 0 bases, with 11 bases between the two germline ends. CDR3: CASSPTSSSYNEQFF. CDR3 DNA sequence: TGTGCCAGCAGCCCAACTAGCAGCTCCTACAATGAGCAGTTCTTC.

The chain uses TRBV5-6 and TRBJ2-1, with D perhaps matching TRBD1 (5 bases). CDR3 length: 17 amino acids. Trimming took 5 bases from V and 6 from J, leaving 24 bases between them. CDR1 SGHDT and CDR2 YYEEEE come from the germline V gene. CDR3 sequence reads: CASSRLGRQGGGNEQFF. In DNA, the CDR3 is TGTGCCAGCAGTCGACTCGGCCGGCAGGGTGGTGGCAATGAGCAGTTCTTC.

The chain recombines TRBV28 with TRBJ1-2, with D possibly TRBD1 on 6 matching bases. Trimming left V 4 bases short and J 2 bases short, with 14 bases between. Germline lookup yields CDR1 MDHEN and CDR2 SYDVKM. This CDR3 is built from 15 residues. The CDR3 here is CASSSLGTTNYGYTF. CDR3 nucleotides: TGTGCCAGCAGTTCTCTCGGGACAACGAACTATGGCTACACCTTC.

This clonotype was counted a few times. The chain carries TRBV20-1 and TRBJ1-2; no clear D gene. V dropped 3 bases and J dropped 2 bases, with 7 bases sitting between them. Germline values: CDR1 DFQATT, CDR2 SNEGSKA (reference sequence). The CDR3 is 12 amino acids. The CDR3 coding sequence is TGCAGTGCTAGGGGGAGCAACTATGGCTACACCTTC. Its translation: CSARGSNYGYTF.

This chain uses TRBV6-2 or TRBV6-3 with TRBJ2-4; TRBD1 agrees at 8 bases. The J call is uncertain, as TRBJ2-7 better fits the DNA end. CDR3 length equals 12 residues. Germline CDR1 is MNHEY and CDR2 is SVGEGT. CDR3 loop: CASNRGMYEQYF. The CDR3, as DNA: TGTGCCAGCAACAGGGGGATGTACGAGCAGTACTTC.

V gene TRBV29-1 combines with J gene TRBJ2-5, with unresolved D. Trimming left V 3 bases short and J 1 base short, with 9 bases between. The CDR3 is 13 amino acids. Germline CDR1 is SQVTM and CDR2 is ANQGSEA. CDR3 in DNA: TGCAGCGTTGATGAGCGTCCCCAAGAGACCCAGTACTTC. Translation gives CSVDERPQETQYF.

CDR3 in amino acids: CASRPMGPRTEAFF. The CDR3 nucleotides are TGTGCCAGCAGGCCTATGGGGCCCCGGACTGAAGCTTTCTTT. The chain has TRBV3-1 and TRBJ1-1, with TRBD1 as a possible D gene (5 bases). V dropped 6 bases and J dropped 5 bases, with 16 bases sitting between them. There are 14 residues in the CDR3. Germline CDR1 is LGHDT and CDR2 is YNNKEL (reference sequence).

This rearrangement joins TRBV3-1 to TRBJ1-2; perhaps TRBD1 as D (5 bases). The germline V gene has CDR1 LGHDT and CDR2 YNNKEL (reference sequence). The CDR3 is made up of 14 amino acids. V gave up 0 bases and J gave up 3 bases, with 8 bases separating them. CDR3 in DNA: TGTGCCAGCAGCCAAGATCTCAGGGACTATGGCTACACCTTC. It is translated as CASSQDLRDYGYTF.

The J gene is TRBJ2-1, the V gene TRBV7-2; TRBD2 aligns across 13 bases. The CDR3 sequence is 17 residues long. V lost 1 base, J lost 9 bases, and 9 bases stayed unmatched. Germline values: CDR1 SGHTA, CDR2 FQGNSA. Here the CDR3 reads CASSLVSTSGGAGEQFF. The DNA for the CDR3 is TGTGCCAGCAGCTTAGTCTCCACTAGCGGGGGGGCTGGTGAGCAGTTCTTC.

The V gene is TRBV15, the J gene TRBJ1-2, with TRBD1 matching over 7 bases. Germline CDR1 reads LNHNV; CDR2 reads YYDKDF (reference sequence). CDR3 length: 15 residues. Unmatched junction bases numbered 6, after V lost 0 bases and J lost 5 bases. The CDR3 bases are TGTGCCACCAGCAGAGAAGGGGACAGTTATTATGGCTACACCTTC. It is translated as CATSREGDSYYGYTF.

The CDR3 sequence: CASSPVGAGSAKNIQYF. DNA for the CDR3: TGTGCCAGCAGCCCCGTAGGGGCCGGTTCGGCCAAAAACATTCAGTACTTC. The V call is TRBV11-2, the J call TRBJ2-4; D is possibly TRBD1 (5 bases). The V gene lost 5 bases and the J gene lost 1 base, with 18 bases spanning the gap. CDR1 is SGHAT, CDR2 FQNNGV, per germline. This CDR3 has 17 residues.

The V gene is TRBV7-2, the J gene TRBJ1-5; D is uncertain. Germline-derived CDR1 and CDR2 are SGHTA and FQGNSA. Trimming removed 1 base at V and 3 bases at J, with 7 bases between. This CDR3 has 14 residues. In DNA form, the CDR3 reads TGTGCCAGCAGCTTAGACGCGTACAATCAGCCCCAGCATTTT. Translating it yields CASSLDAYNQPQHF.

V and J are TRBV4-2 and TRBJ2-7; TRBD2 might be the D (6 bases). The CDR3 spans 14 residues. Deletions cut 1 base from V and 3 bases from J, with 10 bases between. Germline V CDR1 and CDR2: LGHNA, YNFKEQ. In nucleotides, the CDR3 is TGTGCCAGCAGCCAAGGGGGAGGCCTCTACGAGCAGTACTTC. Encoded protein: CASSQGGGLYEQYF.

A few counts support this clonotype. The J gene is TRBJ1-2, the V gene TRBV7-8, with D unresolved. The V end was cut by 0 bases, the J end by 8 bases, with 10 bases between. Germline V gene lookup returns CDR1 SGHVS and CDR2 FQNEAQ. The CDR3 consists of 13 residues. This CDR3 reads CASSLAGQEGYTF. In DNA, the CDR3 is TGTGCCAGCAGCTTAGCTGGTCAAGAAGGCTACACCTTC.

The CDR3, as DNA: TGTGCCAGCAGCTTAGCGGGACTCAACGAGCAGTACTTC. Translated, it gives CASSLAGLNEQYF. J is TRBJ2-7 and V is TRBV7-2; possibly TRBD2 for D (6 bases). Germline CDR1 SGHTA, CDR2 FQGNSA. CDR3 length: 13 amino acids. V lost 0 bases, J lost 5 bases, and 8 bases lay in between. The complete variable domain, with remaining parts taken from reference TRBV7-2 and TRBJ2-7, reads GAGVSQSPSNKVTEKGKDVELRCDPISGHTALYWYRQSLGQGLEFLIYFQGNSAPDKSGLPSDRFSAERTGGSVSTLTIQRTQQEDSAVYLCASSLAGLNEQYFGPGTRLTVT.

This clonotype showed up just once. The V call is TRBV5-6, the J call TRBJ2-1; 9 bases align to TRBD1. Germline-derived CDR1 and CDR2 are SGHDT and YYEEEE. This CDR3 has 17 amino acids. The junction had 18 bases not matched to a gene; V was cut back by 5 bases and J by 9 bases. Written as DNA, the CDR3 is TGTGCCAGCAGTATTCCCAGGGGGACAGGGATCGATGGTGAGCAGTTCTTC. This gives the protein CASSIPRGTGIDGEQFF.

A note on this clonotype: One end of the junction fails to match germline, which may point to a read error. The rearrangement joins TRBV4-2 to TRBJ1-2, with D possibly TRBD1 on 6 matching bases. The CDR3 has 16 amino acids. Germline assignment: CDR1 LGHNA and CDR2 YNFKEQ. The CDR3 nucleotides are TGTGCCAGCAGCCAAGATGTCCCAGGGGCCCGCTATGGCTACATCTTC. As protein: CASSQDVPGARYGYIF.

The V gene is TRBV12-3 or TRBV12-4, the J gene TRBJ2-2; 9 bases align to TRBD1. V lost 8 bases, J lost 5 bases, and 12 bases stayed unmatched. The CDR3 totals 16 residues. The CDR3 protein is CASRITDRGFTGELFF. The CDR3 DNA sequence: TGTGCCAGCCGCATTACAGACAGGGGGTTTACCGGGGAGCTGTTTTTT.

The rearrangement uses TRBV7-3 and TRBJ2-1; 10 nucleotides align to TRBD2. Germline V gives CDR1 SGHTA, CDR2 FQGTGA. The CDR3 totals 20 residues. V shed 1 base and J 0 bases; nucleotides not matched to a gene: 12. CDR3: CASSLRPSSGGAGSYNEQFF. The CDR3 DNA follows: TGTGCCAGCAGCTTAAGACCCTCCAGCGGGGGGGCCGGCTCCTACAATGAGCAGTTCTTC.

To note about this clonotype: Because it lacks the conserved phenylalanine or tryptophan at the end, this CDR3 is likely a read error. The chain has TRBV20-1 and TRBJ2-1, with 9 nucleotides matching TRBD2. CDR1 DFQATT and CDR2 SNEGSKA come from the germline V gene (reference sequence). CDR3 size: 15 residues. Trimming removed 4 bases from V and 5 bases from J; junction bases left unmatched: 9. CDR3 in DNA: TGCAGTGCTACCCCAAGGCGGGGGGGCAACAATGAGCAGTTCTTA. It codes for CSATPRRGGNNEQFL.

The chain is built from TRBV10-3 and TRBJ2-2, with TRBD2 identical over 9 bases. The CDR3 is 16 residues long. J was trimmed by 7 bases and V by 2 bases; bases with no gene match: 8. In germline, CDR1 is ENHRY, CDR2 SYGVKD. CDR3 nucleotides: TGTGCCATCAGTGAGCGGGACAGCGGGGGGTACGGGGAGCTGTTTTTT. This sequence encodes CAISERDSGGYGELFF.

J is TRBJ2-5 and V is TRBV9; no definite D call. CDR1 is SGDLS and CDR2 is YYNGEE in the germline V gene. The V end lost 0 bases, the J end lost 3 bases, and 3 bases lay between the germline ends. The CDR3 is 12 residues long. CDR3: CASSVEKETQYF. CDR3 in DNA: TGTGCCAGCAGCGTAGAGAAAGAGACCCAGTACTTC.

This clonotype occurred once. This rearrangement joins TRBV7-3 to TRBJ2-1; weak D call: TRBD2 (6 bases). CDR1 is SGHTA and CDR2 is FQGTGA in the germline V gene. V shed 4 bases and J shed 8 bases, with 12 bases lying between them. There are 13 residues in the CDR3. This chain's CDR3 is CASSSTSWDEQFF. The CDR3 nucleotides read TGTGCCAGCAGCTCGACTAGTTGGGATGAGCAGTTCTTC.

The CDR3 DNA sequence: TGTGCCAGCAGCCTAGGACAGTGGGGGTACGAGCAGTACTTC. Translating it yields CASSLGQWGYEQYF. The J gene is TRBJ2-7, the V gene TRBV14; possible D gene TRBD1, 6 bases. Germline V gene data show CDR1 as SGHDN and CDR2 as FVKESK. The CDR3 has 14 amino acids. Trimming shortened V by 4 bases and J by 4 bases, and 14 bases separated the two germline ends. Looking up the rest from reference TRBV14 and TRBJ2-7 gives the full variable domain: EAGVTQFPSHSVIEKGQTVTLRCDPISGHDNLYWYRRVMGKEIKFLLHFVKESKQDESGMPNNRFLAERTGGTYSTLKVQPAELEDSGVYFCASSLGQWGYEQYFGPGTRLTVT.

In its sample, this clonotype was seen a few times. The rearrangement links TRBV15 to TRBJ2-6; weak D call: TRBD1 (5 bases). V was shortened by 0 bases and J by 0 bases, with 9 bases between the two germline ends. Per germline, CDR1 LNHNV and CDR2 YYDKDF (reference sequence). The CDR3 is made up of 17 amino acids. CDR3 nucleotides: TGTGCCACCAGCAGAGATGGACATCACTCTGGGGCCAACGTCCTGACTTTC. Translation gives CATSRDGHHSGANVLTF.